This passage covers 19 T cell receptor beta chains from one sample sequenced in a study of technical replicates of blood from a few donors. Generated by immunoSEQ multiplex PCR, the TCRdb table keeps only in-frame clones and is missing some. Counted here are 85,000 to 100,000 clones, around 95% occurring once; the ten biggest clones make up approximately 0.22%. Sequences were obtained from T cells isolated from PBMCs. Receptors were obtained from a human donor in good health.

The gene calls are TRBV19 and TRBJ2-4, with TRBD1 matching 8 bases. The germline V gene has CDR1 LNHDA and CDR2 SQIVND (reference sequence). V trimming: 4 bases; J trimming: 8 bases; junction bases outside the gene matches: 4. The CDR3 is 13 residues long. The CDR3: CASSTDRVDIQYF. The CDR3, as DNA: TGTGCCAGTAGTACGGACAGGGTTGACATTCAGTACTTC.

The gene calls are TRBV7-9 and TRBJ2-1; maybe TRBD2 (5 bases). Germline assignment: CDR1 SEHNR and CDR2 FQNEAQ (reference sequence). This CDR3 is 16 amino acids long. V lost 4 bases, J lost 7 bases, and 20 bases lay in between. CDR3 in amino acids: CASSSPTGSQVNEQFF. The CDR3 DNA reads as TGTGCCAGCAGCTCTCCGACTGGGAGCCAGGTGAATGAGCAGTTCTTC. Using reference TRBV7-9 and TRBJ2-1 for the parts outside the CDR3, the full variable domain is DTGVSQNPRHKITKRGQNVTFRCDPISEHNRLYWYRQTLGQGPEFLTYFQNEAQLEKSRLLSDRFSAERPKGSFSTLEIQRTEQGDSAMYLCASSSPTGSQVNEQFFGPGTRLTVL.

The rearrangement links TRBV6-1 to TRBJ2-7; 8 bases are shared with TRBD2. Germline trimming cut 6 bases from V and 1 base from J; bases unmatched to any gene: 8. The CDR3 loop spans 15 amino acids. Germline V gene lookup returns CDR1 MNHNS and CDR2 SASEGT. This CDR3 reads CASRQAGVRSYEQYF. The CDR3 DNA is TGTGCCAGCAGGCAAGCGGGGGTGAGGTCCTACGAGCAGTACTTC.

The rearrangement joins TRBV6-1 to TRBJ1-2; 8 bases align to TRBD1. CDR1 and CDR2 (germline): MNHNS, SASEGT. The CDR3 extends over 14 amino acids. J was trimmed by 6 bases and V by 1 base; bases with no gene match: 4. The CDR3 nucleotides read TGTGCCAGCAGTGAAGAGGACAGGGCCAATGGCTACACCTTC. It is translated as CASSEEDRANGYTF.

The CDR3 is CASSYGTAAYEQYF. In DNA form, the CDR3 reads TGTGCCAGCAGTTACGGGACAGCAGCCTACGAGCAGTACTTC. The J gene is TRBJ2-7, the V gene TRBV28; 7 bases fit TRBD1. Germline V lookup: CDR1 MDHEN, CDR2 SYDVKM. Germline trimming cut 4 bases from V and 2 bases from J; bases unmatched to any gene: 5. The CDR3 has 14 residues.

The chain is built from TRBV27 and TRBJ2-3; 13 nucleotides line up with TRBD2. V lost 5 bases to trimming and J lost 6 bases; unmatched junction nucleotides: 5. The CDR3 consists of 15 residues. In germline, CDR1 is MNHEY, CDR2 SMNVEV (reference sequence). The CDR3 bases are TGTGCCAGCAGTCCCGGGACTAGCGGGGCGGATACGCAGTATTTT. Amino acids: CASSPGTSGADTQYF.

J is TRBJ2-1 and V is TRBV6-1; 9 nucleotides match TRBD2. V lost 8 bases to trimming and J lost 5 bases; unmatched junction nucleotides: 1. CDR3 length equals 12 residues. The germline V gene encodes CDR1 MNHNS and CDR2 SASEGT. In DNA form, the CDR3 reads TGTGCCAGCCAGCGGGGGGACAATGAGCAGTTCTTC. Translated: CASQRGDNEQFF.

This clone was seen more than once but under ten times. The chain is built from TRBV15 and TRBJ1-1; maybe TRBD1 (5 bases). This CDR3 is built from 15 residues. V lost 0 bases to trimming and J lost 2 bases, with 10 bases between them. Germline V gene lookup returns CDR1 LNHNV and CDR2 YYDKDF (reference sequence). CDR3 in amino acids: CATSRDRDSNTEAFF. In DNA, the CDR3 is TGTGCCACCAGCAGAGATCGAGACAGCAACACTGAAGCTTTCTTT.

This chain joins TRBV19 and TRBJ2-1; D ambiguous. The germline gives CDR1 LNHDA, CDR2 SQIVND (reference sequence). The CDR3 is 11 amino acids. Trimming shortened V by 8 bases and J by 4 bases, and 6 bases separated the two germline ends. The CDR3 spells CASHNYNEQFF. The DNA for the CDR3 is TGTGCCAGTCACAATTACAATGAGCAGTTCTTC.

The V and J genes are TRBV7-2 and TRBJ2-1, with D maybe TRBD2 (6 bases). Between the trimmed V and J ends, which lost 6 bases and 8 bases, there was a span of 23 bases. Germline V lookup: CDR1 SGHTA, CDR2 FQGNSA. This CDR3 has 16 amino acids. The CDR3 coding sequence is TGTGCCAGCAGTAGGAAGGGGACTCCCCTTGGGGATGAGCAGTTCTTC. As protein: CASSRKGTPLGDEQFF.

The chain couples TRBV7-9 to TRBJ2-7, with D possibly matching TRBD2 (7 bases). The germline gives CDR1 SEHNR, CDR2 FQNEAQ (reference sequence). There are 14 residues in the CDR3. Trimming left V 6 bases short and J 0 bases short, with 12 bases between. In nucleotides, the CDR3 is TGTGCCAGCAGGAGGGGGGGGAGCTCCTACGAGCAGTACTTC. It specifies CASRRGGSSYEQYF.

The chain employs TRBV10-1 and TRBJ2-2; 10 bases map to TRBD1. Germline loops: CDR1 WNHNN, CDR2 SYGVQD (reference sequence). V lost 7 bases and J lost 7; bases outside the gene matches: 15. The length of the CDR3 is 17 residues. CDR3 coding DNA: TGCGCCAGCAATCCGGGGGCCGGACAGGGGGGGCACGGGGAGCTGTTTTTT. This translates into CASNPGAGQGGHGELFF.

The V gene is TRBV10-3, the J gene TRBJ2-1; 9 bases map to TRBD1. In germline, CDR1 is ENHRY, CDR2 SYGVKD. The CDR3 is made up of 19 amino acids. V shed 2 bases, J shed 8 bases, and the junction held 19 bases outside the gene matches. The CDR3 loop reads CAISEPTEADRGFPYEQFF. CDR3 nucleotides: TGTGCCATCAGTGAGCCCACAGAGGCGGACAGGGGCTTCCCATATGAGCAGTTCTTC.

The V gene is TRBV11-2, the J gene TRBJ1-2; D is unclear. This CDR3 is 14 amino acids long. The ends were cut back, 5 bases at V and 4 bases at J, with 14 bases in the middle. Per the germline V gene, CDR1 is SGHAT and CDR2 is FQNNGV. The CDR3, as DNA: TGTGCCAGCAGCCACCCCCAGGAAATCTATGGCTACACCTTC. Translated, it gives CASSHPQEIYGYTF.

This chain joins TRBV5-4 and TRBJ2-5, with 8 bases that match TRBD1. J was trimmed by 5 bases and V by 1 base; bases with no gene match: 7. CDR1 and CDR2 from the germline V gene are SGHNT and YYREEE (reference sequence). The CDR3 has 15 amino acids. In DNA, the CDR3 is TGTGCCAGCAGCTTGCAAGCAGGGGGCCGGGAGACCCAGTACTTC. It translates to CASSLQAGGRETQYF.

The rearrangement uses TRBV19 and TRBJ2-2, with 8 bases fitting TRBD2. The germline gives CDR1 LNHDA, CDR2 SQIVND (reference sequence). This CDR3 comprises 15 residues. V lost 9 bases and J lost 0; bases outside the gene matches: 6. The CDR3 DNA sequence: TGTGCCAGCAAGACGGGACTAGCGAACACCGGGGAGCTGTTTTTT. Translating gives CASKTGLANTGELFF.

V and J are TRBV18 and TRBJ1-2, with D possibly being TRBD1 (6 bases). The CDR3 has 15 residues. Germline V lookup: CDR1 KGHSH, CDR2 LQKENI. V gave up 3 bases and J gave up 2 bases, with 13 bases separating them. The CDR3 DNA sequence: TGTGCCAGCTCACCGGACAGAAGTACAAACTATGGCTACACCTTC. Encoded protein: CASSPDRSTNYGYTF.

V gene TRBV27 combines with J gene TRBJ2-3; TRBD2 matches 7 bases. Germline CDR1 is MNHEY and CDR2 is SMNVEV (reference sequence). This CDR3 has 17 residues. The V gene end was trimmed by 3 bases and the J gene end by 6 bases; junction bases not matched to a gene: 15. The CDR3 loop reads CASSFGLAATRSDTQYF. In nucleotides, the CDR3 is TGTGCCAGCAGTTTTGGTCTAGCGGCAACAAGGTCCGATACGCAGTATTTT.

V gene TRBV13 combines with J gene TRBJ2-3; TRBD1 matches 12 bases. Germline CDR1 PRHDT, CDR2 FYEKMQ (reference sequence). There are 16 residues in the CDR3. Germline trimming cut 5 bases from V and 5 bases from J; bases unmatched to any gene: 8. The CDR3 region is CASSHQGQGAQDTQYF. As DNA, the CDR3 is TGTGCCAGCAGCCACCAGGGACAGGGGGCGCAAGATACGCAGTATTTT.